This TCR beta chain was identified in a study of blood T cell repertoires in COVID-19. In the study overall: The United States, Italy and Spain were the sources of the acute and convalescent COVID-19 samples.

The CDR3 is 14 amino acids. Germline V lookup: CDR1 SGHRS, CDR2 YFSETQ. V lost 2 bases and J lost 4, with 10 bases in between. Authors' processing steps: It was from reference gene primer amplification that nucleated cell counts were estimated. The protocol was immunoSEQ multiplex PCR, while the TCRdb copy is restricted to in-frame clones and leaves out a portion. D and trimming come from the DNA, and the V and J calls and clone size come from that table. This table has 61,000 or so clones, roughly 80% appearing once. V and J are TRBV5-1 and TRBJ2-1, with D perhaps matching TRBD1 (6 bases). The material sequenced was peripheral blood. The source of this sequence is a woman in her 70s with acute or convalescent COVID-19. This CDR3 is CASSLTTGYNEQFF. The DNA for the CDR3 is TGCGCCAGCAGCTTAACTACAGGGTACAATGAGCAGTTCTTC. The full variable domain, with the rest looked up from reference TRBV5-1 and TRBJ2-1, is KAGVTQTPRYLIKTRGQQVTLSCSPISGHRSVSWYQQTPGQGLQFLFEYFSETQRNKGNFPGRFSGRQFSNSRSEMNVSTLELGDSALYLCASSLTTGYNEQFFGPGTRLTVL.